Below are 25 T cell receptor beta chains sequenced from a single sample in a study of cytotoxic CD8 clonotypes in ibrutinib-treated CLL. Data came from immunoSEQ multiplex PCR; TCRdb stores just in-frame clones and leaves some out. The sample has around 91,000 clones, approximately 86% seen once. Source: PBMCs, taken before ibrutinib treatment. The origin of the receptors is a human donor with chronic lymphocytic leukemia.

V and J are TRBV19 and TRBJ2-7; D perhaps matches TRBD1 (5 bases). The CDR3 loop spans 14 amino acids. Germline lookup yields CDR1 LNHDA and CDR2 SQIVND (reference sequence). V lost 4 bases, J lost 3 bases, and 13 bases lay in between. The CDR3 loop reads CASSSSSGFYEQYF. The CDR3 nucleotides read TGTGCCAGTAGTAGCTCTTCAGGGTTCTACGAGCAGTACTTC.

This clone turned up a few times. The rearrangement joins TRBV6-6 to TRBJ1-1, with D possibly matching TRBD1 (5 bases). Trimming removed 9 bases from V and 5 bases from J, with 19 bases in between. The length of the CDR3 is 14 residues. The germline gives CDR1 MNHNY, CDR2 SVGAGI (reference sequence). Here the CDR3 DNA reads TGTGCCAGTCGTTCCATTCAGCAGGGAACTGAAGCTTTCTTT. Its protein product is CASRSIQQGTEAFF.

V and J are TRBV18 and TRBJ1-5, with TRBD1 as a possible D gene (6 bases). V was pared by 2 bases and J by 7 bases, with 15 bases between. Germline V gene lookup returns CDR1 KGHSH and CDR2 LQKENI. CDR3 length equals 15 residues. CDR3 residues: CASSPGIGGGQPQHF. The CDR3 DNA reads TGTGCCAGCTCACCAGGGATCGGGGGCGGACAGCCCCAGCATTTT.

This clone appeared a few times. The rearrangement joins TRBV28 to TRBJ2-1; a weak D match, TRBD1 (5 bases). CDR1 and CDR2 from the germline V gene are MDHEN and SYDVKM. Trimming pared 4 bases from V and 1 base from J, leaving 17 bases between. This CDR3 comprises 17 residues. The DNA for the CDR3 is TGTGCCAGCAGTTCCCCTCTTCAGGGAAGGTCCTACAATGAGCAGTTCTTC. This sequence encodes CASSSPLQGRSYNEQFF.

The rearrangement uses TRBV29-1 and TRBJ1-3; D remains unclear. Trimming took off 0 bases at V and 1 base at J, with 7 bases between the two ends. The CDR3 is made up of 14 amino acids. Germline V gives CDR1 SQVTM, CDR2 ANQGSEA. CDR3 in DNA: TGCAGCGTTGAAGATCCCGGTTCTGGAAACACCATATATTTT. Its protein product is CSVEDPGSGNTIYF.

V usage is TRBV7-2 and J usage is TRBJ1-1; D gene ambiguous. CDR3 length equals 12 residues. Germline V gene data show CDR1 as SGHTA and CDR2 as FQGNSA. Trimming cost V 2 bases and J 7 bases, with 8 bases left between them. CDR3 protein: CASSLIRVEAFF. CDR3 nucleotide sequence: TGTGCCAGCAGCTTAATAAGGGTTGAAGCTTTCTTT.

V and J are TRBV30 and TRBJ2-2, with 13 bases lining up with TRBD2. This CDR3 has 15 residues. The trim removed 7 bases at V and 5 bases at J, leaving 7 bases unmatched. The germline CDR1 and CDR2 sequences are GTSNPN and SVGIG (reference sequence). CDR3 amino acids: CAFRGTSGDTGELFF. The CDR3 DNA reads as TGTGCCTTCCGAGGGACTAGCGGGGATACCGGGGAGCTGTTTTTT.

This chain uses TRBV28 with TRBJ2-7, with 12 bases identical to TRBD2. The CDR3 totals 14 residues. Per germline, CDR1 MDHEN and CDR2 SYDVKM. The ends lost 8 bases at V and 9 bases at J; junction bases unmatched: 11. Here the CDR3 DNA reads TGTGCCAGCGGTCGACTAGCGGGAGTAGCCGTGCAGTACTTC. Protein product: CASGRLAGVAVQYF. Full variable domain (rest looked up from reference TRBV28 and TRBJ2-7): DVKVTQSSRYLVKRTGEKVFLECVQDMDHENMFWYRQDPGLGLRLIYFSYDVKMKEKGDIPEGYSVSREKKERFSLILESASTNQTSMYLCASGRLAGVAVQYFGPGTRLTVT.

The gene calls are TRBV7-9 and TRBJ2-7, with no clear D. This CDR3 region has 14 residues. Germline V lookup: CDR1 SEHNR, CDR2 FQNEAQ (reference sequence). Trimming stripped 3 bases from V and 6 bases from J, with 15 bases between. This CDR3 is CASSFIEPHREQYF. CDR3 DNA sequence: TGTGCCAGCAGCTTCATCGAGCCCCATCGCGAGCAGTACTTC.

This clone was counted between two and nine times. V is TRBV19 and J is TRBJ1-2; maybe TRBD1 (6 bases). Germline loops: CDR1 LNHDA, CDR2 SQIVND (reference sequence). The ends were cut back, 4 bases at V and 8 bases at J, with 11 bases in the middle. This CDR3 is 12 amino acids long. For the CDR3, the DNA is TGTGCCAGTAGTAGGACAGATTGGGGCTACACCTTC. Protein sequence: CASSRTDWGYTF.

This clone is a singleton in its sample. This chain connects TRBV6-1 to TRBJ1-3; 7 bases are a match to TRBD1. This CDR3 is built from 16 residues. Per germline, CDR1 MNHNS and CDR2 SASEGT. V shed 4 bases and J 0 bases; nucleotides not matched to a gene: 6. The CDR3 region has the DNA TGTGCCAGCAGTGTCGGATCAGGGGGCTCTGGAAACACCATATATTTT. Its protein product is CASSVGSGGSGNTIYF.

The gene calls are TRBV19 and TRBJ1-1; D gene unclear. The V gene lost 10 bases and the J gene lost 8 bases, with 11 bases spanning the gap. Germline CDR1 LNHDA, CDR2 SQIVND (reference sequence). CDR3 length equals 10 residues. CDR3 loop: CATLSVEAFF. In DNA, the CDR3 is TGTGCCACCCTTTCGGTGGAAGCTTTCTTT. Variable domain in full (rest from reference TRBV19 and TRBJ1-1): DGGITQSPKYLFRKEGQNVTLSCEQNLNHDAMYWYRQDPGQGLRLIYYSQIVNDFQKGDIAEGYSVSREKKESFPLTVTSAQKNPTAFYLCATLSVEAFFGQGTRLTVV.

This chain connects TRBV6-5 to TRBJ2-7, with 9 bases aligning to TRBD1. J was trimmed by 5 bases and V by 11 bases; bases with no gene match: 13. Germline loops: CDR1 MNHEY, CDR2 SVGAGI. The CDR3 contains 14 residues. CDR3 sequence reads: CAAQVTGGPNEQYF. CDR3 coding DNA: TGTGCCGCCCAAGTCACAGGGGGCCCGAACGAGCAGTACTTC.

This clone occurred many times. The rearrangement joins TRBV19 to TRBJ2-2; 10 bases line up with TRBD1. Germline V gives CDR1 LNHDA, CDR2 SQIVND (reference sequence). This CDR3 comprises 18 residues. V lost 7 bases, J lost 0 bases, and 11 bases stayed unmatched. The CDR3 loop reads CASTSDRGYVANTGELFF. CDR3 in DNA: TGTGCCAGTACCTCGGACAGGGGGTATGTTGCGAACACCGGGGAGCTGTTTTTT.

The V and J genes are TRBV9 and TRBJ2-1; TRBD2 agrees at 9 bases. V lost 0 bases, J lost 4 bases, and 2 bases stayed unmatched. This CDR3 contains 15 residues. The germline CDR1 and CDR2 sequences are SGDLS and YYNGEE. The CDR3 is CASSVGLAGYNEQFF. Here the CDR3 DNA reads TGTGCCAGCAGCGTAGGGCTAGCGGGGTACAATGAGCAGTTCTTC.

This clone came up once. V and J are TRBV29-1 and TRBJ2-1; 12 bases match TRBD2. The V gene's germline CDR1 is SQVTM and CDR2 ANQGSEA. The CDR3 spans 15 residues. The trim removed 4 bases at V and 9 bases at J, leaving 10 bases unmatched. In DNA form, the CDR3 reads TGCAGCGTTGTGACTAGCGGGAGAATTGGTGCTGAGCAGTTCTTC. It codes for CSVVTSGRIGAEQFF.

CDR3 sequence reads: CASSLMVASGIAGELFF. In DNA, the CDR3 is TGCGCCAGCAGCTTAATGGTGGCTAGCGGGATCGCCGGGGAGCTGTTTTTT. The V gene is TRBV5-1, the J gene TRBJ2-2, with 9 bases that match TRBD2. J lost 6 bases, V lost 2 bases, and 11 bases had no gene match. Germline CDR1 reads SGHRS; CDR2 reads YFSETQ. This CDR3 comprises 17 residues.

The chain combines TRBV7-6 with TRBJ2-2; the match to TRBD1 covers 8 bases. The CDR3 spans 15 residues. The V segment lost 5 bases and the J segment 3 bases; nucleotides outside the gene matches: 5. Germline CDR1 is SGHVS and CDR2 is FNYEAQ. The CDR3 sequence is CASSPGGRHTGELFF. The CDR3, as DNA: TGTGCCAGCAGCCCAGGGGGCAGACACACCGGGGAGCTGTTTTTT.

The chain uses TRBV5-1 and TRBJ2-2, with 8 bases fitting TRBD1. The CDR3 has 15 amino acids. With 3 bases clipped from V and 4 bases from J, the junction kept 5 bases outside the gene matches. CDR1 is SGHRS and CDR2 is YFSETQ in the germline V gene. CDR3 residues: CASSYAGTGTGELFF. CDR3 coding DNA: TGCGCCAGCAGCTACGCCGGGACAGGCACCGGGGAGCTGTTTTTT.

This chain links TRBV4-2 with TRBJ2-6; D possibly corresponds to TRBD2 (6 bases). The V gene's germline CDR1 is LGHNA and CDR2 YNFKEQ. V was clipped by 0 bases and J by 0 bases, with 15 bases between them. This CDR3 is built from 19 residues. The CDR3 DNA sequence: TGTGCCAGCAGCCAAGAAAGCCGGGGGTGGTACTCTGGGGCCAACGTCCTGACTTTC. It encodes CASSQESRGWYSGANVLTF.

The genes are TRBV19 and TRBJ2-1; 8 positions agree with TRBD2. The trim removed 1 base at V and 3 bases at J, leaving 2 bases unmatched. CDR1 LNHDA and CDR2 SQIVND come from the germline V gene (reference sequence). The CDR3 contains 15 residues. The CDR3 spells CASSIAAGGYNEQFF. The CDR3 region has the DNA TGTGCCAGTAGTATAGCTGCGGGAGGCTACAATGAGCAGTTCTTC.

The chain carries TRBV6-5 and TRBJ2-7; tentative D call: TRBD1 (6 bases). CDR3 length: 15 residues. Germline CDR1 and CDR2: MNHEY and SVGAGI. V shed 6 bases and J shed 6 bases, with 21 bases lying between them. The CDR3 loop reads CASSRGRNTGSEQYF. Here the CDR3 DNA reads TGTGCCAGCAGCAGAGGTCGTAATACAGGGTCCGAGCAGTACTTC.

CDR3 bases: TGCAGCGTCGCAGACAGGGGTGGGGCCAACGTCCTGACTTTC. It yields the protein CSVADRGGANVLTF. The chain joins TRBV29-1 to TRBJ2-6; TRBD1 agrees at 8 bases. V was pared by 6 bases and J by 3 bases, with 4 bases of the junction left unmatched. Germline lookup yields CDR1 SQVTM and CDR2 ANQGSEA. The CDR3 has 14 residues. Variable domain in full (rest from reference TRBV29-1 and TRBJ2-6): SAVISQKPSRDICQRGTSLTIQCQVDSQVTMMFWYRQQPGQSLTLIATANQGSEATYESGFVIDKFPISRPNLTFSTLTVSNMSPEDSSIYLCSVADRGGANVLTFGAGSRLTVL.

The V and J genes are TRBV5-1 and TRBJ1-1, with D unclear. V was shortened by 3 bases and J by 2 bases, with 11 bases between the two germline ends. This CDR3 comprises 14 residues. Germline V CDR1 and CDR2: SGHRS, YFSETQ. The CDR3 region is CASSSTVPNTEAFF. CDR3 in DNA: TGCGCCAGCAGCTCGACCGTTCCTAACACTGAAGCTTTCTTT.

J is TRBJ2-2 and V is TRBV5-1, with 10 nucleotides matching TRBD2. The CDR3 is 16 residues long. Germline V gene lookup returns CDR1 SGHRS and CDR2 YFSETQ. With 0 bases clipped from V and 6 bases from J, the junction kept 5 bases outside the gene matches. CDR3 region: CASSLGLAGSAGELFF. CDR3 nucleotide sequence: TGCGCCAGCAGCTTGGGACTAGCGGGCTCGGCCGGGGAGCTGTTTTTT.